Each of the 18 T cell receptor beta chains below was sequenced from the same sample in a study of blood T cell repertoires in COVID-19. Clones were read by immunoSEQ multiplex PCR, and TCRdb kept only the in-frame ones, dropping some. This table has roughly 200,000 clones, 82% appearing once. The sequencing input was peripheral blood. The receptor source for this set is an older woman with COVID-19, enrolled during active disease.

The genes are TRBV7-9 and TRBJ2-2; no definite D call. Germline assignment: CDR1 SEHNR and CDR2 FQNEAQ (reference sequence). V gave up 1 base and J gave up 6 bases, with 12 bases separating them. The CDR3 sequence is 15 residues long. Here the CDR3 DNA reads TGTGCCAGCAGCTTAGACACCCTCGAGGCCGGGGAGCTGTTTTTT. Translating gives CASSLDTLEAGELFF.

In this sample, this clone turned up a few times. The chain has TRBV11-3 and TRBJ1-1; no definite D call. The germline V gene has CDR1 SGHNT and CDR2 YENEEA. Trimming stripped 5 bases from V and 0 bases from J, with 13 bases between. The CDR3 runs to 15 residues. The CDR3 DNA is TGTGCCAGCAGCCCTATAGGCAGGATGAACACTGAAGCTTTCTTT. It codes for CASSPIGRMNTEAFF. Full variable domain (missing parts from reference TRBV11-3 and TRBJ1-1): EAGVVQSPRYKIIEKKQPVAFWCNPISGHNTLYWYLQNLGQGPELLIRYENEEAVDDSQLPKDRFSAERLKGVDSTLKIQPAELGDSAVYLCASSPIGRMNTEAFFGQGTRLTVV.

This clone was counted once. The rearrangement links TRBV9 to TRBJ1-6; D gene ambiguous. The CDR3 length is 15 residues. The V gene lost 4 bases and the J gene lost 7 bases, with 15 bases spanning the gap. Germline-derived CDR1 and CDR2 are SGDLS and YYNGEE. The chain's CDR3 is CASSPHPRENSPLHF. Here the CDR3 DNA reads TGTGCCAGCAGCCCCCATCCCCGGGAGAATTCACCCCTCCACTTT.

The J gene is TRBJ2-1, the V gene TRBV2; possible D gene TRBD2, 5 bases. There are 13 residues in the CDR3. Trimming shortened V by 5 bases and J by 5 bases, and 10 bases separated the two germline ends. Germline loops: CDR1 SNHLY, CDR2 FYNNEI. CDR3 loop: CASSREADNEQFF. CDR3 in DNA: TGTGCCAGCAGTAGAGAAGCGGACAATGAGCAGTTCTTC.

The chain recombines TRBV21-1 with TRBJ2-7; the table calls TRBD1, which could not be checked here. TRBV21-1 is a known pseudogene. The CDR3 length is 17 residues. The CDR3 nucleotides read TGTGCCAGCAGCAACCCCGGGACAGGGGTGTATGAGGTCGAGCAGTACTTC. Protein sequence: CASSNPGTGVYEVEQYF.

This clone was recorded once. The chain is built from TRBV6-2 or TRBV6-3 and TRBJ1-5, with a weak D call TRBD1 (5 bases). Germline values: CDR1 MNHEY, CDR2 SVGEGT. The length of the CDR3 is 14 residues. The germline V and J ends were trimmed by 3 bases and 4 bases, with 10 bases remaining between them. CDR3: CASSYDSTNQPQHF. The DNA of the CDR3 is TGTGCCAGCAGTTATGACAGTACGAATCAGCCCCAGCATTTT.

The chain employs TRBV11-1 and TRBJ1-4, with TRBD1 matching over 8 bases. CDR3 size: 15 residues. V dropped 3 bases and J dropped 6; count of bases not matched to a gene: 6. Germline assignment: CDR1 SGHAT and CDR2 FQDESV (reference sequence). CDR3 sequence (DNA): TGTGCCAGCAGCTTTTCAGCAGGGGGCGATGAAAAACTGTTTTTT. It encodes CASSFSAGGDEKLFF.

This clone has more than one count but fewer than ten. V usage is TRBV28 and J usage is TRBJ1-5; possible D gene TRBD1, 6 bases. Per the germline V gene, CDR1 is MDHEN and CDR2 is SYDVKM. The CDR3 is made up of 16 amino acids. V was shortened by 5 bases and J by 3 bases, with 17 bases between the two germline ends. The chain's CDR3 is CASSPTNGQHNQPQHF. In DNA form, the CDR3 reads TGTGCCAGCAGTCCCACGAACGGACAGCACAATCAGCCCCAGCATTTT.

The CDR3 spells CAVRQGDYGYTF. Written as DNA, the CDR3 is TGTGCCGTCCGACAGGGGGACTATGGCTACACCTTC. V usage is TRBV10-3 and J usage is TRBJ1-2; 9 bases align to TRBD1. Germline CDR1 and CDR2: ENHRY and SYGVKD. After removal of 11 bases from V and 3 bases from J, the junction contained 4 bases not matched to a gene. The CDR3 length is 12 residues.

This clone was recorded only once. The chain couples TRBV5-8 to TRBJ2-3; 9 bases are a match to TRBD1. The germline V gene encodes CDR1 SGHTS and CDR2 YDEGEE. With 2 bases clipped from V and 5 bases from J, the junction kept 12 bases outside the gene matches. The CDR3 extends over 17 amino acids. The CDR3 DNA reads TGTGCCAGCAGCTTAGCGACCGGGACAGGGTTGGGAGATACGCAGTATTTT. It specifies CASSLATGTGLGDTQYF. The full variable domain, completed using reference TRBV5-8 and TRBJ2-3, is EAGVTQSPTHLIKTRGQQATLRCSPISGHTSVYWYQQALGLGLQFLLWYDEGEERNRGNFPPRFSGRQFPNYSSELNVNALELEDSALYLCASSLATGTGLGDTQYFGPGTRLTVL.

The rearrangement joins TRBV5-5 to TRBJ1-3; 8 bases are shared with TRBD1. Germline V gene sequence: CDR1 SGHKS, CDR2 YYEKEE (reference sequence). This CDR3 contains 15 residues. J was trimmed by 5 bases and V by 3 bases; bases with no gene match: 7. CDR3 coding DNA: TGTGCCAGCAGCTCTAGGACAGGGACCCGAAACACCATATATTTT. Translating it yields CASSSRTGTRNTIYF. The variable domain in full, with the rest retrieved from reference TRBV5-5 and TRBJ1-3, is DAGVTQSPTHLIKTRGQQVTLRCSPISGHKSVSWYQQVLGQGPQFIFQYYEKEERGRGNFPDRFSARQFPNYSSELNVNALLLGDSALYLCASSSRTGTRNTIYFGEGSWLTVV.

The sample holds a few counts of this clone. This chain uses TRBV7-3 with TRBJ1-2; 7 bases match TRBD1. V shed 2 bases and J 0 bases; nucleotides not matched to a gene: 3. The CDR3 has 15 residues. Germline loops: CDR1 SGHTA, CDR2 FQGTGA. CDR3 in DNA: TGTGCCAGCAGCTTATCAGGGGGATCTAACTATGGCTACACCTTC. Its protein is CASSLSGGSNYGYTF.

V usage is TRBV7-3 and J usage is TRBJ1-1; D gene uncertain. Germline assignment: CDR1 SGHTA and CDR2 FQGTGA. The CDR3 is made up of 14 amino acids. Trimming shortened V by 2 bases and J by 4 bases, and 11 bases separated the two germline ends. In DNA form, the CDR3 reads TGTGCCAGCAGCTTACGCCCAAGAGGCACTGAAGCTTTCTTT. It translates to CASSLRPRGTEAFF.

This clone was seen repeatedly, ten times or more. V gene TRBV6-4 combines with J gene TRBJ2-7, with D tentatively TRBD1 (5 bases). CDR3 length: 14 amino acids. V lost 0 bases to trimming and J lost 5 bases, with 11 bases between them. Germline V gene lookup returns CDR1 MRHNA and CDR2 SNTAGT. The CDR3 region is CASSDSVGRDEQYV. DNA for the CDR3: TGTGCCAGCAGTGACTCGGTGGGCAGGGACGAGCAGTACGTC.

CDR3 in amino acids: CSATTVYGYTF. The CDR3 DNA reads as TGCAGTGCTACGACAGTCTATGGCTACACCTTC. The chain recombines TRBV20-1 with TRBJ1-2, with D perhaps TRBD1 (5 bases). The length of the CDR3 is 11 residues. With 4 bases removed from V and 4 bases from J, the gap between germline ends came to 7 bases. Germline-derived CDR1 and CDR2 are DFQATT and SNEGSKA (reference sequence).

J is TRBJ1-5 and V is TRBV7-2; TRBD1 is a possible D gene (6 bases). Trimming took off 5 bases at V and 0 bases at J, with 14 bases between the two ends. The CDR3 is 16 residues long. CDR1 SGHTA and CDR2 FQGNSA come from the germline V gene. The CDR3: CASSPGVGYSNQPQHF. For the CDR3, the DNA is TGTGCCAGCAGCCCAGGGGTGGGATATAGCAATCAGCCCCAGCATTTT.

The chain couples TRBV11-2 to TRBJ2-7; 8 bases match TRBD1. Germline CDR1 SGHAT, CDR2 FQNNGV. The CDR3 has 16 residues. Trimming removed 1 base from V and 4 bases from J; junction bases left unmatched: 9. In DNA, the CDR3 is TGTGCCAGCAGCTTAGGACCAGGACAGGGTCGGTACGAGCAGTACGTC. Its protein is CASSLGPGQGRYEQYV.

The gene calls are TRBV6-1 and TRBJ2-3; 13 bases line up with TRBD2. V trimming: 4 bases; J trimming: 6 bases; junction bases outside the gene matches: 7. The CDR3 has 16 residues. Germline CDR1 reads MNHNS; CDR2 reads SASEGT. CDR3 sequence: CASSGVTSGGRDTQYF. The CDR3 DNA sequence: TGTGCCAGCAGTGGCGTGACTAGCGGGGGGCGGGATACGCAGTATTTT.